This TCR beta chain originates from a study of cytomegalovirus exposure and HLA in healthy donors. It was with 60 Vbeta and 13 Jbeta primers that the PCR ran. The data were produced by immunoSEQ multiplex PCR, yet TCRdb's version contains in-frame clones alone and is incomplete. In the table there are about 130,000 clones, 76% of which are singletons. This CDR3 region has 13 residues. V was shortened by 2 bases and J by 7 bases, with 11 bases between the two germline ends. The germline gives CDR1 MRHNA, CDR2 SNTAGT. J is TRBJ1-2 and V is TRBV6-4, with a weak D call TRBD1 (5 bases). The source of this sequence is a man aged 45-60 years in good health and CMV-seronegative. The source material was PBMCs. CDR3 region: CASSDGWGFGYTF. CDR3 sequence (DNA): TGTGCCAGCAGTGACGGATGGGGCTTTGGCTACACCTTC.